This TCR beta chain was documented in a study of graft-versus-host responses after intestinal transplantation (dated by TCRdb to about 2021). General notes on the study: The transplants that recipients received were multivisceral, liver-intestinal, or isolated intestinal. Of the approximately 24 intestinal transplant recipients enrolled in the cohort, one of whom was a retransplant, a few patients without pretransplant specimens were excluded. A peak of at least 4% donor T cells among recipient peripheral blood mononuclear cells was the definition used for donor T cell macrochimerism. After intestinal transplantation, graft-versus-host and host-versus-graft alloreactive T cell clones in the graft, circulation and bone marrow were tracked using bulk TCR-beta CDR3 sequencing. Samples from a few later patients were sequenced in-house on an Illumina MiSeq with MiXCR processing rather than by the commercial service. Every recipient was given anti-thymocyte globulin induction, then maintenance tacrolimus and steroids for roughly 3 years. To identify alloreactive clones, pre-transplant mixed lymphocyte reaction products were sequenced and compared with unstimulated pre-transplant donor and recipient T cells.

In regard to this clone: This receptor's antigen is unknown. The input lacks base qualities; no much larger clone sits a single base away.

Libraries were made using the immunoSEQ multiplex PCR assay. High-throughput TCR-beta CDR3 sequencing of genomic DNA from most patients was performed by Adaptive Biotechnologies. On the authors' methods: TCR sequencing data for over 15 patients were retrieved from Adaptive's ImmunoSEQ software; three other patients were processed with MiXCR and VDJtools. CDR3 nucleotide sequences shared by donor and recipient were removed because the origin of these sequences could not be assigned. Alloreactive clones required at least 2-fold expansion over unstimulated cells and minimum CFSE-low frequency of 0.002% (template counts) or 0.001% (read counts). Clones were considered mappable if detected in sequenced pre-transplant spleen, lymph node, or MLR CFSE-low populations of the donor or recipient. Cumulative frequency of alloreactive clones was calculated as a percentage of all sequences weighted by copy number. TCRdb carries this immuneACCESS record with in-frame sequences only. Its versions omit some clonotypes, under half of them owing to an unresolved V gene in the studies checked, with the rest unexplained. V and J calls plus clone size are reproduced from that table; the DNA served to infer D and trimming. A total of approximately 9,500 clones appear in this sample, 85% to 95% of them only once. The leading ten clones occupy approximately 3.5% of the sample.

Blood samples were collected up to 4 times in the first month after transplant and then at least monthly when available. Overall results and qualifications from the work: The conclusions were limited by the relatively low number and heterogeneity of the intestinal transplant patients. GvH clones turned up in recipient bone marrow, with some appearing earlier in ileal mucosa or blood, a pattern consistent with an intestinal mucosal origin. Early after transplant, declines in HvG clones were associated with peak levels of circulating GvH clones. In the allografts of patients with donor T cell macrochimerism, GvH to HvG T cell clonal ratios were high.

CDR1 is given as SGHDT and CDR2 as YYEEEE, both from the germline V gene. The junction shows trimming of 4 bases on V and 2 bases on J, plus 13 bases between the germline ends. The CDR3 starts with the cysteine, ends with the phenylalanine, and has 14 residues. This entry keeps only the CDR3 DNA: 42 bases, framed from base 1. This chain joins TRBV5-6 to TRBJ2-7; the D gene identity is not certain. This TCR was sampled from a human patient who received an intestinal transplant, so some T cells may come from the graft donor. The source was PBMCs, collected around 40 days after intestinal transplantation. For the CDR3, the sequence is CASSTGDGPYEQYF. Read as DNA, the sequence is TGTGCCAGCAGCACCGGCGACGGCCCCTACGAGCAGTACTTC.